This TCR beta chain was identified in a study of T-cell memory formation after mild COVID-19 (dated by TCRdb to the early 2020s). In the study overall: TCR sequence clusters from the two donors were found to be largely donor specific. Longitudinal TCRalpha and TCRbeta repertoire sequencing tracked T-cell clones expanding and contracting after mild COVID-19 in a couple of donors. Two young, previously healthy adult volunteers, one female and one male, were included in the cohort.

Paper-wide results and their limitations: The second-wave clones that peaked on day 37 were not confirmed to be SARS-CoV-2 specific. Clones that contracted from day 15 to 85 showed balanced CD4/CD8 phenotypes, whereas a second wave of clones that expanded from day 15 to 37 leaned towards CD4+. The study included only a couple of mild cases, and larger cohorts that include severe cases with pre-infection samples were judged to be necessary. Contracting CD4+ clones were found mainly in CM and EM memory subsets, while CD8+ clones were enriched in EMRA. Some responding clones were found in pre-infection memory, which suggests that pre-existing cross-reactive memory T cells took part in the SARS-CoV-2 response.

Reads for this sample came from an Illumina NovaSeq 6000. Using 5'RACE with constant-segment primers, TCRalpha and TCRbeta cDNA libraries were constructed, with sample barcodes and unique molecular identifiers added in the process. RNA was extracted from every sample with Trizol reagent. Library amplification was performed in two PCR steps, and a second sample barcode and Illumina TruSeq adapters were introduced in the second step. Sequencing of the libraries was done on an Illumina NovaSeq, producing 2 x 150 bp paired-end reads. Regarding the original processing steps: Demultiplexing of reads and collapsing into UMI-guided consensus sequences were performed with migec v1.2.7. Using mixcr v2.1.11, UMI consensuses were aligned to TRA and TRB V and J templates and then assembled into clonotypes. Expanded or contracted clonotypes were those called significant by both edgeR and NoisET, with noise models trained on biological replicates. For edgeR calls, a false discovery rate-adjusted p below 0.01 and a log2 fold-change threshold of 1 were applied. PCA with hierarchical clustering of max-normalized trajectories of the 1000 most abundant clonotypes was used as exploratory dynamics analysis. Each responding clone was given a CD4 or CD8 phenotype based on the CD4+ and CD8+ repertoires, which had been sequenced separately. TCRdb reprocessing: public reads trimmed at Q25 with fastp, clones called with MiXCR, in-frame beta chains kept. When rows share a CDR3 protein, they turn into one entry using the most common DNA and genes. The V and J calls and clone size come from TCRdb's table, not from the authors' own analysis. The sample table records roughly 130,000 distinct CDR3 sequences; approximately 15% of these occur just once. The top ten hold about 5.2% of the sample.

The CDR3 starts with the cysteine, ends with the phenylalanine, and has 19 residues. Left in the record is the CDR3 DNA by itself, 57 bases read in frame from the first base. V loses 0 bases at its end and J loses 9 bases; junction bases beyond the gene matches: 17. As encoded in the germline V gene, CDR1 is LGHNA while CDR2 is YNFKEQ. This clonotype was counted a few times. Its antigen is still unknown. Base qualities are not at hand, and no much larger clone is one base apart. PBMCs were isolated by Ficoll-Paque density gradient centrifugation. The V and J genes are TRBV4-2 and TRBJ2-1, and TRBD2 matches 10 of the central bases. What was sequenced was PBMCs or a T cell subset sorted from them (not recorded which). This clonotype was obtained from a man between 18 and 35 years old who had mild COVID-19 (a few samples of this study predate the infection). The sample titles of this study are shuffled in the database, so cell type and time point are left out; the donor was told from shared clones. CDR3 protein: CASSQEPSGGADRGGEQFF. The DNA reads TGTGCCAGCAGCCAAGAACCGAGCGGGGGGGCCGACCGAGGCGGTGAGCAGTTCTTC.